The 10 T cell receptor beta chains given below trace back to one sample, sequenced in a study of shared clonotypes between healthy human individuals. Profiled with immunoSEQ multiplex PCR; TCRdb holds only in-frame clones, not every one. The data contain over 2 million clones, 92% of them singletons. The material sequenced was naive CD4+ T cells from PBMCs. The subset was: CD45RA+ positively selected. Source of these receptors: a man between 18 and 35 years old in good health. Some clones in this sample may be carry-over from other donors' samples.

In regard to this clone: Other DNA sequences in this specimen translate into the identical CDR3. The J gene is TRBJ2-7, the V gene TRBV6-5, with no clear D. Germline CDR1 is MNHEY and CDR2 is SVGAGI. This CDR3 contains 15 residues. Trimming removed 0 bases from V and 3 bases from J, with 12 bases in between. In nucleotides, the CDR3 is TGTGCCAGCAGTTACTCGGGCGGTTCTAACTACGAGCAGTACTTC. Translation gives CASSYSGGSNYEQYF.

The rearrangement joins TRBV11-3 to TRBJ2-5; the D gene is possibly TRBD2 (6 bases). Gene TRBJ2-7 matches the end of the DNA better, so the J call may be wrong. The germline V gene encodes CDR1 SGHNT and CDR2 YENEEA. CDR3 length: 15 residues. This chain's CDR3 is CASSRGGADYYEQYF. CDR3 nucleotide sequence: TGTGCCAGCAGTCGGGGCGGAGCGGACTACTACGAGCAGTACTTC.

The chain carries TRBV19 and TRBJ2-7; 7 bases fit TRBD1. Germline trimming cut 6 bases from V and 1 base from J; bases unmatched to any gene: 9. The germline gives CDR1 LNHDA, CDR2 SQIVND (reference sequence). This CDR3 has 15 amino acids. The CDR3 spells CASSPRTGLSYEQYF. The CDR3 DNA reads TGTGCCAGTAGCCCCAGGACAGGACTGTCCTACGAGCAGTACTTC.

The chain couples TRBV5-6 to TRBJ2-2; 8 positions match TRBD1. V lost 3 bases and J lost 5; bases outside the gene matches: 6. The CDR3 totals 15 residues. Germline-derived CDR1 and CDR2 are SGHDT and YYEEEE. The CDR3 DNA reads TGTGCCAGCAGCTCTTTCAGGGGGCGAACCGGGGAGCTGTTTTTT. Its translation: CASSSFRGRTGELFF.

This clone was seen once. The sample has other DNA sequences that encode this CDR3 too. The chain joins TRBV18 to TRBJ2-3; TRBD1 might be the D (5 bases). The CDR3 is 14 amino acids. Germline lookup yields CDR1 KGHSH and CDR2 LQKENI. Trimming left V 2 bases short and J 3 bases short, with 9 bases between. CDR3 DNA sequence: TGTGCCAGCTCACCAGGGCAGGGAACAGATACGCAGTATTTT. Residues: CASSPGQGTDTQYF.

This chain joins TRBV18 and TRBJ1-5; the D gene is possibly TRBD1 (6 bases). The CDR3 is 16 residues long. V lost 2 bases, J lost 1 base, and 12 bases lay in between. Germline V gives CDR1 KGHSH, CDR2 LQKENI. DNA of the CDR3: TGTGCCAGCTCACCAAACAGGGTGAGGAGCAATCAGCCCCAGCATTTT. This translates into CASSPNRVRSNQPQHF.

This chain uses TRBV10-3 with TRBJ1-2; 9 bases are a match to TRBD1. CDR3 length: 13 residues. In germline, CDR1 is ENHRY, CDR2 SYGVKD. V was pared by 5 bases and J by 7 bases, with 5 bases of the junction left unmatched. The CDR3 spells CAISLGQGPGYTF. The CDR3, as DNA: TGTGCCATCAGTTTGGGACAGGGTCCTGGCTACACCTTC.

V is TRBV5-1 and J is TRBJ2-3; TRBD2 matches at 7 bases. J gave up 4 bases and V 1 base, and 6 bases lay outside the gene matches. The CDR3 covers 15 residues. Germline lookup yields CDR1 SGHRS and CDR2 YFSETQ. The CDR3 reads CASSLMGGLADTQYF. The CDR3 coding sequence is TGCGCCAGCAGCTTGATGGGAGGGCTCGCAGATACGCAGTATTTT.

This rearrangement joins TRBV6-5 to TRBJ1-1; TRBD1 is a possible D gene (6 bases). V lost 6 bases to trimming and J lost 9 bases, with 23 bases between them. Germline CDR1 reads MNHEY; CDR2 reads SVGAGI. The CDR3 extends over 15 amino acids. This CDR3 reads CASSPRGGGMGKAFF. CDR3 nucleotides: TGTGCCAGCAGCCCCCGGGGAGGGGGGATGGGGAAAGCTTTCTTT.

This clone was seen only once. The CDR3 loop is CASSQSGTGQETQYF. The CDR3 DNA is TGTGCCAGCAGTCAATCCGGGACAGGGCAAGAGACCCAGTACTTC. The chain carries TRBV28 and TRBJ2-5, with 9 bases that match TRBD1. From germline, CDR1 is MDHEN and CDR2 SYDVKM. The junction had 6 bases not matched to a gene; V was cut back by 5 bases and J by 2 bases. CDR3 length: 15 amino acids.